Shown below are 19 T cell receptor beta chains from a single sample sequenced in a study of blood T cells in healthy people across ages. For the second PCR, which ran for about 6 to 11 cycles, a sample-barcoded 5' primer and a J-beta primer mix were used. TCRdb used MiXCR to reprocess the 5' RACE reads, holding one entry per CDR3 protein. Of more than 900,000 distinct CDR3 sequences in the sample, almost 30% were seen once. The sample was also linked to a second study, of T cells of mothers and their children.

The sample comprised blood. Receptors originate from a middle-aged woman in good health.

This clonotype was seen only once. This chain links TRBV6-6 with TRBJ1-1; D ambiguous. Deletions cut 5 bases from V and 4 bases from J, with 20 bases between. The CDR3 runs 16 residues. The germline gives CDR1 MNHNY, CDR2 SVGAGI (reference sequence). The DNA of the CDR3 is TGTGCCAGCAGTCCCGATCCTACACCTCGAGGCACTGAAGCTTTCTTT. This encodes CASSPDPTPRGTEAFF.

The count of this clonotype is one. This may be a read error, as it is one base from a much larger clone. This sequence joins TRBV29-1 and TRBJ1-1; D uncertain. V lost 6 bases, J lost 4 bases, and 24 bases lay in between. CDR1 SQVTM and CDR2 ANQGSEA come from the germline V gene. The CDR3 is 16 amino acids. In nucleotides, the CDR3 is TGCAGCGTAGAGAAAGCGGTCAGTTGGGTAGGCACTGAAGCTTTCTTT. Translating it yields CSVEKAVSWVGTEAFF.

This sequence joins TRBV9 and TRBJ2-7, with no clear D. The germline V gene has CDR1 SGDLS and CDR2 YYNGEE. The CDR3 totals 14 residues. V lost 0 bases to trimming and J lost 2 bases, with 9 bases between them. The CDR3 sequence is CASSVATLPYEQYF. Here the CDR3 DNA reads TGTGCCAGCAGCGTAGCTACACTGCCCTACGAGCAGTACTTC. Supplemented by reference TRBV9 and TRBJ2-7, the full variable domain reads DSGVTQTPKHLITATGQRVTLRCSPRSGDLSVYWYQQSLDQGLQFLIQYYNGEERAKGNILERFSAQQFPDLHSELNLSSLELGDSALYFCASSVATLPYEQYFGPGTRLTVT.

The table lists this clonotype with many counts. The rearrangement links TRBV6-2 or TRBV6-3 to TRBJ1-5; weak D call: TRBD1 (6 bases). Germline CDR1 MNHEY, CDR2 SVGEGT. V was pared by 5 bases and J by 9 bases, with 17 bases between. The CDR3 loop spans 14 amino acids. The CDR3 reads CASSRRTGNGPQHF. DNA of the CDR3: TGTGCCAGCAGTCGCCGAACAGGGAATGGGCCCCAGCATTTT.

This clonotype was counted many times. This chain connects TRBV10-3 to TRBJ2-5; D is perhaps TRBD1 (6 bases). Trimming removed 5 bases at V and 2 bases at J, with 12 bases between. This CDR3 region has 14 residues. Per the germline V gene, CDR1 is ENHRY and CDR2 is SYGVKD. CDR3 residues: CAISRQVEQETQYF. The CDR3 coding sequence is TGTGCCATCAGTAGACAGGTAGAACAAGAGACCCAGTACTTC.

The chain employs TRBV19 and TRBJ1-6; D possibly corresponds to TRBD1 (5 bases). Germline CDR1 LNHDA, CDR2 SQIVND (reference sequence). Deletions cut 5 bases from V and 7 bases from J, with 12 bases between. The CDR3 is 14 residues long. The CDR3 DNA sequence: TGTGCCAGTAGTTGGGGGAATGGGAATTCACCCCTCCACTTT. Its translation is CASSWGNGNSPLHF.

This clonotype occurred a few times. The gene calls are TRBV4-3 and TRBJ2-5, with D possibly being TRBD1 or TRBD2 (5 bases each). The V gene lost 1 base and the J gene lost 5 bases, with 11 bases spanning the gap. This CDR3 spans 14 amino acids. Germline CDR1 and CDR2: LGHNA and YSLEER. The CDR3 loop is CASSQARGLETQYF. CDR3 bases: TGCGCCAGCAGCCAAGCTCGGGGCCTGGAGACCCAGTACTTC.

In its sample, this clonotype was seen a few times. In DNA form, the CDR3 reads TGTGCCACCAGCCTGGCCCTGGGGGAAGATACGCAGTATTTT. Translated, it gives CATSLALGEDTQYF. The chain is built from TRBV15 and TRBJ2-3; D might be TRBD1 or TRBD2, each matching 5 bases. Germline CDR1 reads LNHNV; CDR2 reads YYDKDF (reference sequence). V dropped 5 bases and J dropped 5 bases, with 14 bases sitting between them. The CDR3 is 14 residues long.

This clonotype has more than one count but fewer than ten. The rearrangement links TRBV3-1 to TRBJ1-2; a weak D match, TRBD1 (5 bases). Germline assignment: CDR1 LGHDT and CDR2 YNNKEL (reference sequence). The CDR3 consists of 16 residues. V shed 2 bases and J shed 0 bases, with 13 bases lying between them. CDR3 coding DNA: TGTGCCAGCAGCCAACCCGACAGTTGCCCTAACTATGGCTACACCTTC. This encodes CASSQPDSCPNYGYTF.

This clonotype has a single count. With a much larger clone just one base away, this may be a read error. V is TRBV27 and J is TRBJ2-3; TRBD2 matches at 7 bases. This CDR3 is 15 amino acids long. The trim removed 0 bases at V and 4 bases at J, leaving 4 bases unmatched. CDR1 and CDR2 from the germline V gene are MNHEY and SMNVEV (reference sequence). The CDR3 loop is CASSLSAGVADTQYF. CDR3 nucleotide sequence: TGTGCCAGCAGTTTATCTGCGGGGGTGGCAGATACGCAGTATTTT.

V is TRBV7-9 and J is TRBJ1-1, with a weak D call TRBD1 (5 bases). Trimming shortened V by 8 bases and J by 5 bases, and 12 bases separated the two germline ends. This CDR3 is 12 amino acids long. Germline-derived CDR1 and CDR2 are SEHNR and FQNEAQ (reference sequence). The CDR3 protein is CASLKKGTEAFF. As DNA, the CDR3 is TGTGCCAGCCTCAAGAAGGGGACTGAAGCTTTCTTT. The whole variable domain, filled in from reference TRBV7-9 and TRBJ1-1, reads DTGVSQNPRHKITKRGQNVTFRCDPISEHNRLYWYRQTLGQGPEFLTYFQNEAQLEKSRLLSDRFSAERPKGSFSTLEIQRTEQGDSAMYLCASLKKGTEAFFGQGTRLTVV.

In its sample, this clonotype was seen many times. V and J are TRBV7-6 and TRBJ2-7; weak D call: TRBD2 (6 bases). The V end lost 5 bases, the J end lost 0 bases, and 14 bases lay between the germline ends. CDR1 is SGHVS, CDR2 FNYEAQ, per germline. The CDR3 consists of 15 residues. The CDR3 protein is CASSPEGSYSYEQYF. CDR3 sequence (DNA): TGTGCCAGCAGCCCGGAGGGGTCTTACTCCTACGAGCAGTACTTC.

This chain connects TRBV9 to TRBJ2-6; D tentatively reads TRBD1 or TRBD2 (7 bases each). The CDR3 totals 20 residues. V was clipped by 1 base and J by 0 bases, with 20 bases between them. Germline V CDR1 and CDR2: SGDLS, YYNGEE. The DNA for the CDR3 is TGTGCCAGCAGCGTATCTCGGGGCAGGGGGGGGGCCTCTGGGGCCAACGTCCTGACTTTC. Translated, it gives CASSVSRGRGGASGANVLTF.

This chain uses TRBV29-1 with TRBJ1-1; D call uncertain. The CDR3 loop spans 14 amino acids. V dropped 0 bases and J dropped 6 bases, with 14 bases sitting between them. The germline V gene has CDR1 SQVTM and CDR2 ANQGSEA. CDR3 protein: CSVEDQERFAEAFF. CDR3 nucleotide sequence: TGCAGCGTTGAAGATCAAGAACGGTTCGCTGAAGCTTTCTTT. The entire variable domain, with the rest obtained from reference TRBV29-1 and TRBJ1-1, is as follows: SAVISQKPSRDICQRGTSLTIQCQVDSQVTMMFWYRQQPGQSLTLIATANQGSEATYESGFVIDKFPISRPNLTFSTLTVSNMSPEDSSIYLCSVEDQERFAEAFFGQGTRLTVV.

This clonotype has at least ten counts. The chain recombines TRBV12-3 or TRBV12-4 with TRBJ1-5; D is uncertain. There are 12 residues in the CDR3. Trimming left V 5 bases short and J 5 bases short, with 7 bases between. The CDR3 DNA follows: TGTGCCAGCAGTAACCCTTATCAGCCCCAGCATTTT. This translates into CASSNPYQPQHF.

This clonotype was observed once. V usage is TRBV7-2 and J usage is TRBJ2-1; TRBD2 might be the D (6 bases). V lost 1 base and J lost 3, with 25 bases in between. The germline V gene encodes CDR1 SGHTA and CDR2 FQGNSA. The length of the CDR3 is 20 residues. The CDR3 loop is CASSLGEAGRLRRVYNEQFF. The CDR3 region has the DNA TGTGCCAGCAGCTTAGGTGAGGCAGGGAGGCTTCGAAGGGTCTACAATGAGCAGTTCTTC. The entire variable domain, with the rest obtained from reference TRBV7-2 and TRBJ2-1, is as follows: GAGVSQSPSNKVTEKGKDVELRCDPISGHTALYWYRQSLGQGLEFLIYFQGNSAPDKSGLPSDRFSAERTGGSVSTLTIQRTQQEDSAVYLCASSLGEAGRLRRVYNEQFFGPGTRLTVL.

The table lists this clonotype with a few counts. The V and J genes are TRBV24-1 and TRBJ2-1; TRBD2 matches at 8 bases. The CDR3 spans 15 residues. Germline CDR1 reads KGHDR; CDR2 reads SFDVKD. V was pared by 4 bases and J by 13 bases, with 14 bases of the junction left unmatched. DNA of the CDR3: TGTGCCACCAGTGACCCGGGGGGGCCTTTAGAGACCCAGTTCTTC. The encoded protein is CATSDPGGPLETQFF.

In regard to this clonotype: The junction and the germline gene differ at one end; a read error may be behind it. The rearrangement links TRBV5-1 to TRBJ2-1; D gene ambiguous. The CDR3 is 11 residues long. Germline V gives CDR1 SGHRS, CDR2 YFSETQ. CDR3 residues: CAGSLEAEQFF. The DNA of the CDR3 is TGCGCCGGCAGCTTGGAAGCTGAGCAGTTCTTC.

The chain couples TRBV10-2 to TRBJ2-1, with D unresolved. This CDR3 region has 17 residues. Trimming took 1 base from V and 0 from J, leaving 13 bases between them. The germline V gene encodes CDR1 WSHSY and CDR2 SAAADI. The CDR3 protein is CASSEFQRRSSYNEQFF. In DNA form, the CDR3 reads TGCGCCAGCAGTGAGTTTCAGCGCAGGAGCTCCTACAATGAGCAGTTCTTC.